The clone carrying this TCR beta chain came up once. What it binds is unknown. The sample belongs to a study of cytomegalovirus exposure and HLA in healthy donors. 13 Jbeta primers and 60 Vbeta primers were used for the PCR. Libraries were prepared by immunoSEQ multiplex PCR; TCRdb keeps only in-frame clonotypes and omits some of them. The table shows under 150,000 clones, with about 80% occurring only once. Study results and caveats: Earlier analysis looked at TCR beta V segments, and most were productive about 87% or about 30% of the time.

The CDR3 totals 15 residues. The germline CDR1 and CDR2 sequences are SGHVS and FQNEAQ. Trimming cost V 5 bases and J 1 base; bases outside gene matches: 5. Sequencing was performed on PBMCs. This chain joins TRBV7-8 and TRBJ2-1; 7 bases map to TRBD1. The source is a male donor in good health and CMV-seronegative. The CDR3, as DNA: TGTGCCAGCAGCGAACGACAGGGATCCTACAATGAGCAGTTCTTC. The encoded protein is CASSERQGSYNEQFF. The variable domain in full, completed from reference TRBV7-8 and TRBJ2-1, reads GAGVSQSPRYKVAKRGQDVALRCDPISGHVSLFWYQQALGQGPEFLTYFQNEAQLDKSGLPSDRFFAERPEGSVSTLKIQRTQQEDSAVYLCASSERQGSYNEQFFGPGTRLTVL.